The 29 T cell receptor beta chains below were found in one sample sequenced in a study of shared clonotypes between healthy human individuals. TCRdb's copy holds only in-frame clones and misses some; the assay was immunoSEQ multiplex PCR. The sample contains more than 1 million clones, approximately 78% of which appear only once. The sequencing sample was made of memory CD4+ T cells from PBMCs. The subset here: CD45RA-negative fraction. Every receptor here comes from a young man in good health. Some clones in this sample may be carry-over from other donors' samples.

In this sample, this clone turned up a few times. The CDR3 sequence is CASSLSWGSPSEQYF. As DNA, the CDR3 is TGTGCCAGCAGCTTAAGTTGGGGCTCTCCGAGCGAGCAGTACTTC. The chain carries TRBV11-3 and TRBJ2-7, with D maybe TRBD1 (5 bases). Trimming cost V 2 bases and J 6 bases, with 17 bases left between them. Germline V gene lookup returns CDR1 SGHNT and CDR2 YENEEA. The CDR3 has 15 amino acids.

The chain recombines TRBV5-4 with TRBJ2-1, with TRBD2 matching 10 bases. Trimming removed 4 bases from V and 10 bases from J; junction bases left unmatched: 11. The CDR3 totals 15 residues. In germline, CDR1 is SGHNT, CDR2 YYREEE (reference sequence). The CDR3 sequence is CASSPSGRGGREQFF. Here the CDR3 DNA reads TGTGCCAGCAGCCCGAGCGGGAGGGGGGGCCGGGAGCAGTTCTTC.

Notes on this clone: This sample includes further DNA sequences coding for the same CDR3. The chain couples TRBV30 to TRBJ1-1; the D gene is possibly TRBD1 (5 bases). The CDR3 spans 13 residues. Germline CDR1 and CDR2: GTSNPN and SVGIG (reference sequence). V was pared by 1 base and J by 4 bases, with 10 bases between. CDR3 bases: TGTGCCTGGAGTGGTCCCGGGGGCACTGAAGCTTTCTTT. Translated: CAWSGPGGTEAFF.

The V call is TRBV11-2, the J call TRBJ2-7; 9 nucleotides match TRBD2. CDR1 SGHAT and CDR2 FQNNGV come from the germline V gene. V dropped 1 base and J dropped 4; count of bases not matched to a gene: 8. The CDR3 extends over 16 amino acids. The DNA for the CDR3 is TGTGCCAGCAGCTTAGTTTTTAGCGGGAGTTTTTACGAGCAGTACTTC. Amino acid sequence: CASSLVFSGSFYEQYF.

The chain uses TRBV5-4 and TRBJ2-6, with TRBD1 matching over 7 bases. CDR1 is SGHNT and CDR2 is YYREEE in the germline V gene (reference sequence). V trimming: 1 base; J trimming: 3 bases; junction bases outside the gene matches: 4. This CDR3 has 16 residues. The CDR3 loop is CASSLLQGIGANVLTF. In DNA form, the CDR3 reads TGTGCCAGCAGCTTGTTACAGGGGATTGGGGCCAACGTCCTGACTTTC.

The rearrangement links TRBV27 to TRBJ2-7; D remains unclear. Germline V gene lookup returns CDR1 MNHEY and CDR2 SMNVEV (reference sequence). This CDR3 region has 13 residues. V was clipped by 6 bases and J by 7 bases, with 16 bases between them. The CDR3, as DNA: TGTGCCAGCAGATCCTTGAGGCCCGGGGAGCAGTACTTC. Protein product: CASRSLRPGEQYF.

This chain joins TRBV11-2 and TRBJ2-1; D is possibly TRBD2 (6 bases). Germline CDR1 reads SGHAT; CDR2 reads FQNNGV. CDR3 length: 16 residues. The V and J ends lost 1 base and 6 bases respectively, with 16 bases between them. This CDR3 is CASSLVSGGNINEQFF. CDR3 in DNA: TGTGCCAGCAGCTTAGTGTCTGGCGGGAACATCAATGAGCAGTTCTTC.

Points on this clone: A far larger clone differs by one base, so this is likely a read error. The chain employs TRBV5-8 and TRBJ2-7, with D maybe TRBD2 (6 bases). Germline V CDR1 and CDR2: SGHTS, YDEGEE. The germline V and J ends were trimmed by 0 bases and 0 bases, with 16 bases remaining between them. This CDR3 comprises 17 residues. CDR3 region: CASSLVPSERSSYEQYF. In nucleotides, the CDR3 is TGTGCCAGCAGCTTGGTTCCTAGCGAAAGGAGCTCCTACGAGCAGTACTTC.

The V gene is TRBV4-1, the J gene TRBJ2-5, with TRBD2 matching over 9 bases. CDR3 length equals 14 residues. Germline values: CDR1 MGHRA, CDR2 YSYEKL. V lost 4 bases and J lost 4; bases outside the gene matches: 4. The CDR3 nucleotides are TGCGCCAGCAGCCTAGCGGGAGCTCGAGAGACCCAGTACTTC. It is translated as CASSLAGARETQYF.

The sample holds a few counts of this clone. This chain joins TRBV30 and TRBJ1-5, with 8 bases fitting TRBD1. The CDR3 has 14 amino acids. Germline lookup yields CDR1 GTSNPN and CDR2 SVGIG (reference sequence). Losses at the gene ends were 1 base for V and 1 base for J; bases not matched to a gene: 0. Here the CDR3 reads CAWSGTGSNQPQHF. CDR3 nucleotides: TGTGCCTGGAGTGGGACAGGGAGCAATCAGCCCCAGCATTTT.

This clone has only one observation. The rearrangement links TRBV29-1 to TRBJ1-2; D not resolved. The CDR3 spans 11 residues. The germline V gene encodes CDR1 SQVTM and CDR2 ANQGSEA. V was cut by 8 bases and J by 2 bases, with 9 bases left in between. The CDR3 coding sequence is TGCAGCACGAGGGAGAACTATGGCTACACCTTC. Encoded protein: CSTRENYGYTF.

The V gene is TRBV18, the J gene TRBJ2-7, with 7 nucleotides matching TRBD1. The junction had 3 bases not matched to a gene; V was cut back by 5 bases and J by 2 bases. The CDR3 loop spans 13 amino acids. The germline V gene has CDR1 KGHSH and CDR2 LQKENI. CDR3 sequence reads: CASSRTGTYEQYF. The CDR3 DNA reads as TGTGCCAGCTCAAGGACAGGCACCTACGAGCAGTACTTC.

This clone has just one count. The same CDR3 is also encoded by other DNA sequences in this sample. The chain is built from TRBV7-3 and TRBJ2-3, with 10 nucleotides matching TRBD2. V dropped 5 bases and J dropped 2; count of bases not matched to a gene: 4. Germline V lookup: CDR1 SGHTA, CDR2 FQGTGA. This CDR3 is built from 15 residues. CDR3 sequence reads: CASSPSGGTTDTQYF. The CDR3 region has the DNA TGTGCCAGCAGCCCTAGCGGGGGTACCACAGATACGCAGTATTTT.

V gene TRBV28 combines with J gene TRBJ1-3, with TRBD1 matching over 8 bases. Germline V gene data show CDR1 as MDHEN and CDR2 as SYDVKM. The CDR3 extends over 14 amino acids. The V gene end was trimmed by 11 bases and the J gene end by 4 bases; junction bases not matched to a gene: 10. CDR3 in amino acids: CASWGQELGNTIYF. The CDR3 DNA follows: TGTGCCTCCTGGGGACAGGAACTAGGAAACACCATATATTTT.

This clone was found many times. The V call is TRBV7-2, the J call TRBJ2-7; tentative D call: TRBD1 (6 bases). The germline CDR1 and CDR2 sequences are SGHTA and FQGNSA. Trimming cost V 4 bases and J 0 bases, with 10 bases left between them. CDR3 length: 14 residues. The CDR3 region is CASSSQGRSYEQYF. CDR3 DNA sequence: TGTGCCAGCAGCTCACAGGGTCGCTCCTACGAGCAGTACTTC.

The rearrangement uses TRBV28 and TRBJ2-5; tentatively, D is TRBD2 (5 bases). There are 17 residues in the CDR3. Germline values: CDR1 MDHEN, CDR2 SYDVKM. Trimming left V 2 bases short and J 2 bases short, with 18 bases between. CDR3 residues: CASSLRVGGFPQETQYF. CDR3 DNA sequence: TGTGCCAGCAGTTTAAGAGTTGGCGGGTTCCCTCAAGAGACCCAGTACTTC.

The chain combines TRBV7-2 with TRBJ2-3; possibly TRBD2 for D (6 bases). V was clipped by 5 bases and J by 0 bases, with 9 bases between them. Germline loops: CDR1 SGHTA, CDR2 FQGNSA. The CDR3 sequence is 14 residues long. The CDR3 region is CASSRSGSTDTQYF. CDR3 DNA: TGTGCCAGCAGCCGAAGCGGGAGCACAGATACGCAGTATTTT.

The chain carries TRBV6-1 and TRBJ2-1; maybe TRBD2 (6 bases). V gave up 7 bases and J gave up 0 bases, with 10 bases separating them. From germline, CDR1 is MNHNS and CDR2 SASEGT. The CDR3 sequence is 14 residues long. The CDR3: CASIGGSSYNEQFF. In DNA form, the CDR3 reads TGTGCCAGCATAGGAGGGAGCTCCTACAATGAGCAGTTCTTC.

V gene TRBV7-9 combines with J gene TRBJ2-7; TRBD1 agrees at 10 bases. This CDR3 is 15 amino acids long. V lost 5 bases to trimming and J lost 4 bases; unmatched junction nucleotides: 8. Looked up from germline, CDR1 is SEHNR and CDR2 is FQNEAQ (reference sequence). CDR3 protein: CASSVGTGAGYEQYF. CDR3 DNA: TGTGCCAGCAGCGTAGGGACAGGGGCTGGGTACGAGCAGTACTTC.

This clone was detected a few times. The rearrangement links TRBV15 to TRBJ2-1; D is possibly TRBD1 (6 bases). The length of the CDR3 is 15 residues. Germline V lookup: CDR1 LNHNV, CDR2 YYDKDF (reference sequence). V was cut by 0 bases and J by 8 bases, with 14 bases left in between. The DNA for the CDR3 is TGTGCCACCAGCAGAGATGGGGGCCCCTCGGATGAGCAGTTCTTC. It encodes CATSRDGGPSDEQFF.

This clone was seen many times. The chain carries TRBV6-1 and TRBJ1-5; 10 bases match TRBD1. Germline V gene sequence: CDR1 MNHNS, CDR2 SASEGT. Losses at the gene ends were 4 bases for V and 0 bases for J; bases not matched to a gene: 12. The CDR3 consists of 19 residues. The CDR3 region has the DNA TGTGCCAGCAGTGGCCGGGACAGGGGACTACTTTATAGCAATCAGCCCCAGCATTTT. Protein: CASSGRDRGLLYSNQPQHF.

V is TRBV27 and J is TRBJ1-6; no clear D gene. The V gene lost 0 bases and the J gene lost 6 bases, with 9 bases spanning the gap. The CDR3 extends over 15 amino acids. The germline CDR1 and CDR2 sequences are MNHEY and SMNVEV (reference sequence). The CDR3 DNA sequence: TGTGCCAGCAGTTTATCGACCTTCCCTAATTCACCCCTCCACTTT. It yields the protein CASSLSTFPNSPLHF.

The genes are TRBV6-6 and TRBJ1-4; the D gene is possibly TRBD1 (6 bases). Trimming stripped 6 bases from V and 7 bases from J, with 18 bases between. This CDR3 region has 15 residues. The germline gives CDR1 MNHNY, CDR2 SVGAGI (reference sequence). Here the CDR3 reads CASSIPGASREKLFF. The CDR3 DNA is TGTGCCAGCAGCATCCCAGGGGCGTCGCGTGAAAAACTGTTTTTT.

The rearrangement links TRBV7-2 to TRBJ2-1; TRBD2 aligns across 7 bases. Trimming cost V 5 bases and J 3 bases; bases outside gene matches: 7. The V gene's germline CDR1 is SGHTA and CDR2 FQGNSA. This CDR3 contains 15 residues. The CDR3 nucleotides are TGTGCCAGCAGCCCTGTAGTAGCGGGCTACAATGAGCAGTTCTTC. It specifies CASSPVVAGYNEQFF. Full variable domain (outside the CDR3, taken from reference TRBV7-2 and TRBJ2-1): GAGVSQSPSNKVTEKGKDVELRCDPISGHTALYWYRQSLGQGLEFLIYFQGNSAPDKSGLPSDRFSAERTGGSVSTLTIQRTQQEDSAVYLCASSPVVAGYNEQFFGPGTRLTVL.

This chain uses TRBV7-9 with TRBJ1-2; weak D call: TRBD1 (6 bases). With 1 base removed from V and 4 bases from J, the gap between germline ends came to 19 bases. Germline V gives CDR1 SEHNR, CDR2 FQNEAQ (reference sequence). The CDR3 has 17 residues. The CDR3: CASSLGLADSNTYGYTF. CDR3 nucleotide sequence: TGTGCCAGCAGCTTAGGATTGGCGGACAGTAACACCTATGGCTACACCTTC.

The gene calls are TRBV9 and TRBJ1-4; D remains unclear. Germline values: CDR1 SGDLS, CDR2 YYNGEE. V lost 2 bases to trimming and J lost 2 bases, with 10 bases between them. The CDR3 runs to 15 residues. DNA of the CDR3: TGTGCCAGCAGCGTGTCAGCGGATACTAATGAAAAACTGTTTTTT. It codes for CASSVSADTNEKLFF.

A word on this clone: Other DNA sequences within the sample encode an identical CDR3. J is TRBJ2-3 and V is TRBV5-4; TRBD1 aligns across 9 bases. This CDR3 has 14 amino acids. Per the germline V gene, CDR1 is SGHNT and CDR2 is YYREEE (reference sequence). V dropped 3 bases and J dropped 1; count of bases not matched to a gene: 0. CDR3: CASSWDRGTDTQYF. The CDR3 nucleotides read TGTGCCAGCAGCTGGGACAGGGGCACAGATACGCAGTATTTT.

DNA for the CDR3: TGTGCCAGTACTCCTGCTGTCCACAGGGGCTACACCTTC. It codes for CASTPAVHRGYTF. The rearrangement uses TRBV19 and TRBJ1-2; D is possibly TRBD1 (5 bases). CDR3 length: 13 amino acids. Trimming removed 7 bases at V and 8 bases at J, with 17 bases between. Germline values: CDR1 LNHDA, CDR2 SQIVND (reference sequence).

The rearrangement joins TRBV7-2 to TRBJ2-7; 7 bases are shared with TRBD1. Trimming cost V 5 bases and J 5 bases; bases outside gene matches: 6. This CDR3 spans 13 amino acids. Looked up from germline, CDR1 is SGHTA and CDR2 is FQGNSA. CDR3: CASSPDRTNEQYF. The CDR3 nucleotides read TGTGCCAGCAGCCCGGACAGGACCAACGAGCAGTACTTC.